This T cell receptor beta chain was observed in a study of blood T cell repertoires in COVID-19. Deletions cut 0 bases from V and 2 bases from J, with 11 bases between. The germline V gene has CDR1 MNHNS and CDR2 SASEGT. The CDR3 is 16 residues long. This table comes from immunoSEQ multiplex PCR, and its TCRdb copy is limited to in-frame clones, with some not included. The table has more than 300,000 clones, roughly 90% seen once; the top ten hold 3.9%. This chain joins TRBV6-1 and TRBJ1-5; TRBD1 is a possible D gene (5 bases). This clonotype was obtained from a woman aged 30 to 39 who had been exposed to COVID-19. Sequencing was done on a sample of PBMCs or T cells enriched from blood (not recorded which). The CDR3: CASSEAWGGGNQPQHF. DNA of the CDR3: TGTGCCAGCAGTGAAGCGTGGGGAGGGGGCAATCAGCCCCAGCATTTT.